This record concerns one TCR beta chain sequence. Its binding antigen is unknown. Base qualities were left out, and no much larger clone turns up one base away. This entry is derived from a study of blood T cell repertoires in COVID-19 (dated by TCRdb to 2020 to 2022). For the study in its entirety: Samples covering the acute and convalescent phases of COVID-19 were provided by collaborators in the United States, Italy and Spain. The prospective study material was composed of cDNA or gDNA derived from T cells, B-cell-depleted T cells, or PBMCs. The dataset comprised deeply sampled blood TCRbeta repertoires from subjects exposed to, actively infected with, or recovered from COVID-19. The repertoires were made available in a free public database intended to serve as a resource for research on the immune response to SARS-CoV-2. Samples were obtained from the ongoing ImmuneRACE study (first 160 participants) and from about 1,300 subjects provided by 6 global collaborators. The sample metadata nearly always contained a de-identified subject ID, COVID-19 status, age in years and sex. HLA class I and class II types, where available, came from metadata supplied by the sample provider rather than from assay-based typing. Summary of the overall study and its limitations: The quantity of clinical and demographic metadata differed by source and by participant and was supplied without curation.

TCRbeta CDR3 regions were amplified from genomic DNA using the immunoSEQ Assay, a bias-controlled multiplex PCR. Per the original workflow: Within the assay, amplification of reference gene primers was used to estimate how many nucleated cells each sample contained. To quantify the absolute abundance of each unique TCRbeta CDR3 rearrangement, sequence reads were collapsed and filtered. For each sample, productive Simpson clonality was calculated as the square root of Simpson's diversity index over productive rearrangements. The immuneACCESS repertoire file appears here via TCRdb, limited to in-frame rearrangements. These files lack a portion of the clones; in checked studies, under half of the deficit traces to unresolved V genes, and the cause of the others is not known. That table furnishes V, J and clone size, whereas the DNA furnished D and trimming. This sample is represented by a few hundred thousand clones; approximately 83% of them were singletons. The ten largest clones represent roughly 2% of the sample.

In the prospective study, participants were roughly 18 to 95 years old, resided in under 30 geographic areas of the United States, and were enrolled through a virtual design. To assign participants to cohorts, the prospective study relied on clinical history that participants themselves reported in a screening survey and a study questionnaire. Recovered participants in ImmuneRACE Cohort 3 were defined by two consecutive negative NP/OP PCR tests, clearance by a healthcare professional, or resolution of symptoms. In the prospective study, mobile phlebotomists collected whole blood, serum and a nasopharyngeal or oropharyngeal swab from each participant. Over an approximately 2-month period, participants in the prospective study had the option of providing additional blood draws and questionnaires. Prospective study blood samples were shipped either frozen or at room temperature before DNA extraction.

V is cut back by 5 bases and J by 5 bases, with 7 bases in the junction unmatched. The CDR3 numbers 15 residues from cysteine through phenylalanine. The DNA shown is the 45-base CDR3, in frame from base 1. The CDR1 and CDR2 encoded by the germline V gene are SGHTA and FQGTGA. Sequenced input: PBMCs or T cells enriched from blood (not recorded which). The chain is assembled from TRBV7-3 and TRBJ2-1; a stretch of 9 junction bases matches TRBD1. The sequence was obtained from a man aged 25-45 years who had recovered from COVID-19. CDR3 sequence: CASSPHRGRDNEQFF. The bases read TGTGCCAGCAGCCCGCACAGGGGGCGAGACAATGAGCAGTTCTTC.